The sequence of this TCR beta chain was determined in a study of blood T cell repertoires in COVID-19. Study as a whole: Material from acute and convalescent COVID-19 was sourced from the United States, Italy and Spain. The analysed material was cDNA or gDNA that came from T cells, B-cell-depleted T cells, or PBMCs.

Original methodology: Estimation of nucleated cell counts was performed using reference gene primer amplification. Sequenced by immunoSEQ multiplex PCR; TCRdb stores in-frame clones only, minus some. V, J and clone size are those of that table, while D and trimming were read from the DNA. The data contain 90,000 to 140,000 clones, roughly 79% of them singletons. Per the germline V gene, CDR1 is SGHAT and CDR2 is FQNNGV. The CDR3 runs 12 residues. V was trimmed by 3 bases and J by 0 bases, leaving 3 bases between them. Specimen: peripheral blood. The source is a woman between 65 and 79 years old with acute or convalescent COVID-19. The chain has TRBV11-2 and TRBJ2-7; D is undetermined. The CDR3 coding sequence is TGTGCCAGCAGCTTTCTCTCCTACGAGCAGTACTTC. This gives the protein CASSFLSYEQYF.